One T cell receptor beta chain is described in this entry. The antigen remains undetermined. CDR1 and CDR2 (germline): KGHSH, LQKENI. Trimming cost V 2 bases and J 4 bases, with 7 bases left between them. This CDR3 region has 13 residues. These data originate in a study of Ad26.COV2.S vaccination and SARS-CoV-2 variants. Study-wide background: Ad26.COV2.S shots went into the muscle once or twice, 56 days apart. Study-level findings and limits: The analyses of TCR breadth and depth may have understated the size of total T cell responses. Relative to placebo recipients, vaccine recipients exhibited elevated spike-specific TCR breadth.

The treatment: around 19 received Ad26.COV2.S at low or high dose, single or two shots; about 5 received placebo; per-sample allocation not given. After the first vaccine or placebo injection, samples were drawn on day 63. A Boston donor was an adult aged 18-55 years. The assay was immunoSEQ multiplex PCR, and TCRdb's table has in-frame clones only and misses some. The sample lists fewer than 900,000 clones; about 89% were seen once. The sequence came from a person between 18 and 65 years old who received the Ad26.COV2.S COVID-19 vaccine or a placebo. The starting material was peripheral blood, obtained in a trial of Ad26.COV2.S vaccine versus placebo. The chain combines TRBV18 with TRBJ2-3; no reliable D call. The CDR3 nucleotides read TGTGCCAGCTCACCAGGGGTTTCAGATACGCAGTATTTT. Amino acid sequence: CASSPGVSDTQYF.